Reported below is one T cell receptor (beta chain). The sample originates from a study of technical replicates of blood from four donors. Germline loops: CDR1 MGHDK, CDR2 SYGVNS. The V end was cut by 2 bases, the J end by 2 bases, with 13 bases between. The CDR3 totals 15 residues. Assay: immunoSEQ multiplex PCR; the TCRdb copy retains only in-frame clones and omits some. The sample shows 65,000 to 90,000 clones, approximately 98% of them seen only once. The sequenced material came from T cells isolated from PBMCs. The V gene is TRBV25-1, the J gene TRBJ2-7, with D unresolved. The source of this sequence is a human donor in good health. The CDR3 DNA sequence: TGTGCCAGCAGTGAAGTAGGAAAGAGGACCTACGAGCAGTACTTC. Encoded protein: CASSEVGKRTYEQYF.